Each of the 20 T cell receptor beta chains below was sequenced from the same sample in a study of T cell responses to AZD1222 COVID-19 vaccine. The repertoire was sequenced with immunoSEQ multiplex PCR; TCRdb's copy has only in-frame clones and lacks some. The sample shows about 120,000 clones, approximately 92% of them seen only once. Sequencing used peripheral blood, obtained 28 days after the second dose of the MenACWY control vaccine. The receptors originated from an adult who received the MenACWY meningococcal vaccine as a control.

The chain employs TRBV19 and TRBJ2-1; 7 bases are shared with TRBD2. The V segment lost 0 bases and the J segment 7 bases; nucleotides outside the gene matches: 6. CDR3 length: 15 residues. Germline CDR1 is LNHDA and CDR2 is SQIVND (reference sequence). The chain's CDR3 is CASSIDQPGLNEQFF. Here the CDR3 DNA reads TGTGCCAGTAGTATAGACCAGCCGGGACTAAATGAGCAGTTCTTC. Using reference TRBV19 and TRBJ2-1 for the parts outside the CDR3, the full variable domain is DGGITQSPKYLFRKEGQNVTLSCEQNLNHDAMYWYRQDPGQGLRLIYYSQIVNDFQKGDIAEGYSVSREKKESFPLTVTSAQKNPTAFYLCASSIDQPGLNEQFFGPGTRLTVL.

The chain recombines TRBV6-1 with TRBJ1-5; 7 bases align to TRBD1. Trimming removed 2 bases from V and 0 bases from J; junction bases left unmatched: 4. CDR3 length: 16 amino acids. The germline V gene has CDR1 MNHNS and CDR2 SASEGT. CDR3 in DNA: TGTGCCAGCAGTGAACGAGGACAGGCTAGCAATCAGCCCCAGCATTTT. Translation: CASSERGQASNQPQHF.

V is TRBV2 and J is TRBJ2-5; possible D gene TRBD2, 6 bases. With 6 bases removed from V and 4 bases from J, the gap between germline ends came to 15 bases. The CDR3 is made up of 14 amino acids. The germline V gene encodes CDR1 SNHLY and CDR2 FYNNEI. The chain's CDR3 is CASSFDGGPETQYF. CDR3 DNA: TGTGCCAGCAGCTTCGACGGGGGACCAGAGACCCAGTACTTC.

The gene calls are TRBV28 and TRBJ2-7; D is undetermined. CDR3 length: 12 amino acids. Germline V gene lookup returns CDR1 MDHEN and CDR2 SYDVKM. V gave up 3 bases and J gave up 7 bases, with 10 bases separating them. Here the CDR3 reads CASSFRVGEQYF. CDR3 in DNA: TGTGCCAGCAGTTTCCGGGTCGGTGAGCAGTACTTC.

J is TRBJ2-2 and V is TRBV13; 9 positions agree with TRBD2. CDR3 length: 19 residues. The V gene's germline CDR1 is PRHDT and CDR2 FYEKMQ (reference sequence). The V gene end was trimmed by 5 bases and the J gene end by 2 bases; junction bases not matched to a gene: 15. CDR3 in DNA: TGTGCCAGCAGCGATAGCGGGAGCTCTTCCATCTTCAACACCGGGGAGCTGTTTTTT. This codes for CASSDSGSSSIFNTGELFF.

The chain carries TRBV2 and TRBJ1-4, with TRBD1 matching over 8 bases. Germline assignment: CDR1 SNHLY and CDR2 FYNNEI. With V trimmed by 5 bases and J by 0 bases, 2 bases remained unmatched. The CDR3 has 15 residues. CDR3 region: CASSTDRATNEKLFF. CDR3 coding DNA: TGTGCCAGCAGTACGGACAGGGCAACTAATGAAAAACTGTTTTTT. The full variable domain, with the rest looked up from reference TRBV2 and TRBJ1-4, is EPEVTQTPSHQVTQMGQEVILRCVPISNHLYFYWYRQILGQKVEFLVSFYNNEISEKSEIFDDQFSVERPDGSNFTLKIRSTKLEDSAMYFCASSTDRATNEKLFFGSGTQLSVL.

The V gene is TRBV2, the J gene TRBJ2-3; TRBD1 agrees at 8 bases. CDR1 and CDR2 from the germline V gene are SNHLY and FYNNEI. Losses at the gene ends were 4 bases for V and 4 bases for J; bases not matched to a gene: 4. This CDR3 spans 14 amino acids. The CDR3 nucleotides read TGTGCCAGCAGTGGGACAGGGAATCCAGATACGCAGTATTTT. It is translated as CASSGTGNPDTQYF.

The chain carries TRBV7-3 and TRBJ2-3; TRBD2 matches at 10 bases. The junction had 3 bases not matched to a gene; V was cut back by 4 bases and J by 2 bases. Germline CDR1 and CDR2: SGHTA and FQGTGA. CDR3 length: 15 amino acids. The DNA for the CDR3 is TGTGCCAGCAGCTCCAGCGGGAGGGACACAGATACGCAGTATTTT. Its translation: CASSSSGRDTDTQYF.

The V call is TRBV11-2, the J call TRBJ2-7, with D perhaps assigned TRBD1 or TRBD2 (5 bases each). V was clipped by 1 base and J by 1 base, with 14 bases between them. The germline gives CDR1 SGHAT, CDR2 FQNNGV. The CDR3 has 16 residues. The CDR3 protein is CASSLVRGVVSYEQYF. CDR3 DNA: TGTGCCAGCAGCTTAGTGAGGGGCGTTGTGTCCTACGAGCAGTACTTC.

The chain uses TRBV6-5 and TRBJ1-1; no reliable D call. V lost 0 bases to trimming and J lost 5 bases, with 7 bases between them. Germline-derived CDR1 and CDR2 are MNHEY and SVGAGI. This CDR3 is 13 amino acids long. CDR3 coding DNA: TGTGCCAGCAGTTACTCGAGGGCGACTGAAGCTTTCTTT. Its protein product is CASSYSRATEAFF.

This chain uses TRBV11-2 with TRBJ2-2; tentatively, D is TRBD1 (5 bases). The CDR3 consists of 16 residues. The V end was cut by 5 bases, the J end by 1 base, with 14 bases between. Germline CDR1 reads SGHAT; CDR2 reads FQNNGV. The CDR3 nucleotides are TGTGCCAGCAGCCCCATCCGCACAGGGAACACCGGGGAGCTGTTTTTT. Amino acids: CASSPIRTGNTGELFF.

This sequence joins TRBV28 and TRBJ1-2; unclear D gene. The CDR3 totals 16 residues. CDR1 is MDHEN, CDR2 SYDVKM, per germline. V dropped 7 bases and J dropped 6 bases, with 24 bases sitting between them. The chain's CDR3 is CASTSSVTVTLNGYTF. Written as DNA, the CDR3 is TGTGCCAGCACTTCGAGCGTCACAGTAACCTTGAATGGCTACACCTTC.

The chain carries TRBV9 and TRBJ2-2; D assignment may be TRBD1 or TRBD2 (5 bases each). Deletions cut 0 bases from V and 3 bases from J, with 9 bases between. This CDR3 has 15 residues. Germline V lookup: CDR1 SGDLS, CDR2 YYNGEE. The CDR3 sequence: CASSVGDGYTGELFF. The DNA for the CDR3 is TGTGCCAGCAGCGTAGGGGACGGCTACACCGGGGAGCTGTTTTTT. Filled out from reference TRBV9 and TRBJ2-2, the complete variable domain reads DSGVTQTPKHLITATGQRVTLRCSPRSGDLSVYWYQQSLDQGLQFLIQYYNGEERAKGNILERFSAQQFPDLHSELNLSSLELGDSALYFCASSVGDGYTGELFFGEGSRLTVL.

This clone has just one count. The V call is TRBV15, the J call TRBJ2-7, with 8 bases fitting TRBD2. The CDR3 contains 13 residues. Unmatched junction bases numbered 2, after V lost 4 bases and J lost 3 bases. Per the germline V gene, CDR1 is LNHNV and CDR2 is YYDKDF (reference sequence). The CDR3 DNA reads as TGTGCCACCAGCAACAGCGGGAGCTACGAGCAGTACTTC. Protein sequence: CATSNSGSYEQYF.

The genes are TRBV29-1 and TRBJ1-1, with D unresolved. V was cut by 4 bases and J by 5 bases, with 14 bases left in between. This CDR3 has 13 amino acids. Germline values: CDR1 SQVTM, CDR2 ANQGSEA. CDR3 sequence reads: CSVVPGLETEAFF. CDR3 sequence (DNA): TGCAGCGTTGTTCCAGGCTTGGAGACTGAAGCTTTCTTT.

V and J are TRBV27 and TRBJ1-5; unclear D gene. CDR1 and CDR2 from the germline V gene are MNHEY and SMNVEV (reference sequence). The CDR3 sequence is 12 residues long. V shed 3 bases and J shed 6 bases, with 6 bases lying between them. The CDR3 loop reads CASSFLGQPQHF. The DNA for the CDR3 is TGTGCCAGCAGTTTCTTGGGTCAGCCCCAGCATTTT.

Here the CDR3 DNA reads TGTGCCAGCAGCTCATCAGATACGCAGTATTTT. This codes for CASSSSDTQYF. The chain couples TRBV7-6 to TRBJ2-3, with D unresolved. The CDR3 contains 11 residues. From germline, CDR1 is SGHVS and CDR2 FNYEAQ. V was pared by 4 bases and J by 4 bases, with 3 bases between.

The V gene is TRBV2, the J gene TRBJ1-5; D call uncertain. Germline CDR1 and CDR2: SNHLY and FYNNEI. Deletions cut 3 bases from V and 2 bases from J, with 20 bases between. The CDR3 contains 18 residues. The CDR3 spells CASSDRAEDRFRNQPQHF. In nucleotides, the CDR3 is TGTGCCAGCAGTGATCGTGCAGAAGATAGGTTTCGCAATCAGCCCCAGCATTTT.

J is TRBJ2-1 and V is TRBV6-5; D possibly uses TRBD1 or TRBD2 (5 bases each). Trimming pared 3 bases from V and 0 bases from J, leaving 12 bases between. The CDR3 has 16 amino acids. Germline CDR1 reads MNHEY; CDR2 reads SVGAGI. CDR3: CASSYRGLSSYNEQFF. CDR3 in DNA: TGTGCCAGCAGTTATCGGGGCCTGAGCTCCTACAATGAGCAGTTCTTC.

The chain combines TRBV18 with TRBJ1-2; D call uncertain. CDR1 and CDR2 from the germline V gene are KGHSH and LQKENI. V gave up 1 base and J gave up 0 bases, with 15 bases separating them. This CDR3 is built from 17 residues. The CDR3 DNA reads as TGTGCCAGCTCACCACGCCAGGACGGACTGGCTAACTATGGCTACACCTTC. Translating it yields CASSPRQDGLANYGYTF.